The T cell receptor (beta chain) under discussion was sequenced for a study of T-cell memory formation after mild COVID-19. This clonotype was observed a few times. Its antigen remains unidentified. Study outcomes and limitations: Clones shrinking from day 15 to 85 showed even CD4/CD8 mixes; later expanders tilted CD4+.

MiXCR was run by TCRdb on the 5' RACE reads, yielding one entry per CDR3 protein. The sample has around 320,000 distinct CDR3 sequences, approximately 15% seen once. Germline CDR1 reads DFQATT; CDR2 reads SNEGSKA (reference sequence). The CDR3 covers 14 residues. With V trimmed by 6 bases and J by 6 bases, 6 bases remained unmatched. V and J are TRBV20-1 and TRBJ2-3, with 13 positions matching TRBD2. The sample taken for sequencing was PBMCs or a T cell subset sorted from them (not recorded which). The sequence derives from a man between 18 and 29 years old who had mild COVID-19 (a few samples of this study predate the infection). Cell type and time point are not known. The CDR3 DNA reads TGCAGTGCGTGGACTAGCGGGGGTGGGGATACGCAGTATTTT. This sequence encodes CSAWTSGGGDTQYF.